The 29 T cell receptor beta chains given below trace back to one sample, sequenced in a study of blood T cell repertoires in COVID-19. TCRdb's table, derived via immunoSEQ multiplex PCR, lists solely in-frame clones and lacks some. The table records some 150,000 clones, roughly nine tenths of them present only once. Sequencing input: peripheral blood. These receptors were collected from a woman aged 55-70 years with COVID-19, enrolled during active disease.

The rearrangement joins TRBV7-9 to TRBJ2-6; 14 bases line up with TRBD2. Germline loops: CDR1 SEHNR, CDR2 FQNEAQ (reference sequence). The junction had 5 bases not matched to a gene; V was cut back by 3 bases and J by 1 base. The CDR3 has 19 amino acids. This CDR3 is CASSFMGLAGVSGANVLTF. The DNA of the CDR3 is TGTGCCAGCAGCTTTATGGGACTAGCGGGAGTTTCTGGGGCCAACGTCCTGACTTTC.

The chain uses TRBV7-2 and TRBJ1-6; tentative D call: TRBD1 (5 bases). This CDR3 is 12 amino acids long. Germline values: CDR1 SGHTA, CDR2 FQGNSA. Trimming left V 7 bases short and J 11 bases short, with 12 bases between. The CDR3 reads CASTRGGAPLHF. The CDR3 DNA is TGTGCCAGCACCCGCGGGGGGGCACCCCTCCACTTT.

The chain couples TRBV18 to TRBJ2-7, with 8 bases aligning to TRBD1. The V gene's germline CDR1 is KGHSH and CDR2 LQKENI. The CDR3 is 15 residues long. The V and J ends lost 2 bases and 2 bases, in that order; junction bases with no gene match: 5. The CDR3 loop reads CASSPLRTGTYEQYF. The DNA of the CDR3 is TGTGCCAGCTCACCATTGCGGACAGGGACCTACGAGCAGTACTTC.

The rearrangement joins TRBV4-1 to TRBJ1-5; the D gene is possibly TRBD1 (5 bases). V was clipped by 1 base and J by 6 bases, with 7 bases between them. This CDR3 region has 13 residues. Germline-derived CDR1 and CDR2 are MGHRA and YSYEKL. The CDR3 loop is CASSQAGLQPQHF. CDR3 bases: TGCGCCAGCAGCCAAGCAGGGCTTCAGCCCCAGCATTTT.

This chain uses TRBV7-2 with TRBJ1-2; 8 bases align to TRBD1. The CDR3 has 14 amino acids. From germline, CDR1 is SGHTA and CDR2 FQGNSA. The ends lost 1 base at V and 10 bases at J; junction bases unmatched: 8. CDR3 residues: CASSLDRAGGDYTF. The CDR3 bases are TGTGCCAGCAGCTTAGACCGGGCAGGGGGCGACTACACCTTC.

The chain carries TRBV6-6 and TRBJ2-7, with D maybe TRBD2 (6 bases). Between the trimmed V and J ends, which lost 6 bases and 2 bases, there was a span of 14 bases. The CDR3 has 14 amino acids. CDR1 is MNHNY, CDR2 SVGAGI, per germline (reference sequence). Written as DNA, the CDR3 is TGTGCCAGCAGCCCCGACGGGACTCCCTACGAGCAGTACTTC. Its translation is CASSPDGTPYEQYF.

This clone has only a few counts. The chain combines TRBV4-3 with TRBJ2-3; D might be TRBD1 (6 bases). Germline loops: CDR1 LGHNA, CDR2 YSLEER. The CDR3 sequence is 16 residues long. Trimming removed 4 bases from V and 2 bases from J, with 16 bases in between. CDR3 coding DNA: TGCGCCAGCAGCCCAGTCACACAGGGCTCCACAGATACGCAGTATTTT. Its protein product is CASSPVTQGSTDTQYF.

The chain carries TRBV12-3 or TRBV12-4 and TRBJ1-2; 7 bases match TRBD1. V dropped 2 bases and J dropped 8; count of bases not matched to a gene: 5. The CDR3 sequence is 13 residues long. The CDR3 nucleotides are TGTGCCAGCAGTTTAACAGGGGATGACGGCTACACCTTC. As protein: CASSLTGDDGYTF.

The V call is TRBV7-9, the J call TRBJ1-1; no reliable D call. Germline assignment: CDR1 SEHNR and CDR2 FQNEAQ (reference sequence). CDR3 size: 14 residues. V shed 1 base and J shed 1 base, with 7 bases lying between them. The CDR3 protein is CASSLVNRNTEAFF. CDR3 DNA: TGTGCCAGCAGCTTAGTCAACAGGAACACTGAAGCTTTCTTT.

This clone has only one observation. This chain links TRBV30 with TRBJ2-1, with TRBD2 matching over 8 bases. V lost 3 bases and J lost 1; bases outside the gene matches: 2. Germline lookup yields CDR1 GTSNPN and CDR2 SVGIG (reference sequence). The CDR3 has 14 amino acids. In DNA form, the CDR3 reads TGTGCCTGGAGGGGCGGGAGGTCCTACAATGAGCAGTTCTTC. Encoded protein: CAWRGGRSYNEQFF.

A single count supports this clone. V and J are TRBV25-1 and TRBJ2-7, with TRBD1 matching 7 bases. The ends lost 4 bases at V and 4 bases at J; junction bases unmatched: 10. The CDR3 consists of 15 residues. Germline V gene lookup returns CDR1 MGHDK and CDR2 SYGVNS. CDR3 protein: CASSAHHRGQYEQYF. The CDR3 region has the DNA TGTGCCAGCAGTGCCCATCACAGGGGTCAATACGAGCAGTACTTC.

V and J are TRBV18 and TRBJ1-2; 8 bases map to TRBD1. The CDR3 covers 15 residues. CDR1 is KGHSH, CDR2 LQKENI, per germline. V was clipped by 4 bases and J by 0 bases; unmatched bases: 4. The CDR3 region is CASSRKTGANYGYTF. In nucleotides, the CDR3 is TGTGCCAGCTCACGGAAGACAGGGGCTAACTATGGCTACACCTTC.

The chain recombines TRBV28 with TRBJ2-1, with TRBD2 matching 10 bases. V trimming: 5 bases; J trimming: 7 bases; junction bases outside the gene matches: 8. CDR3 length: 15 amino acids. Germline V lookup: CDR1 MDHEN, CDR2 SYDVKM. The CDR3 region is CASSLAGDVRNEQFF. DNA for the CDR3: TGTGCCAGCAGTCTAGCGGGAGATGTCAGGAATGAGCAGTTCTTC.

The chain combines TRBV9 with TRBJ2-1; 10 nucleotides match TRBD2. From germline, CDR1 is SGDLS and CDR2 YYNGEE. V lost 0 bases and J lost 4; bases outside the gene matches: 4. CDR3 length equals 16 residues. CDR3 loop: CASSVGLAGDYNEQFF. CDR3 coding DNA: TGTGCCAGCAGCGTAGGGCTAGCGGGAGATTACAATGAGCAGTTCTTC.

The V and J genes are TRBV3-1 (or the pseudogene TRBV3-2) and TRBJ1-2; 8 nucleotides line up with TRBD1. The CDR3 is 12 residues long. Germline CDR1 reads LGHDT; CDR2 reads YNNKEL (reference sequence). V gave up 4 bases and J gave up 8 bases; unmatched junction bases: 3. The CDR3 here is CASSLGQGGYTF. CDR3 sequence (DNA): TGTGCCAGCAGCCTCGGACAGGGCGGCTACACCTTC.

This chain links TRBV10-3 with TRBJ2-1, with 15 bases aligning to TRBD2. Germline-derived CDR1 and CDR2 are ENHRY and SYGVKD. The CDR3 has 16 residues. V was pared by 2 bases and J by 8 bases, with 4 bases of the junction left unmatched. The DNA for the CDR3 is TGTGCCATCAGTGAGGGACTAGCGGGAGGGCCATATGAGCAGTTCTTC. Translation: CAISEGLAGGPYEQFF.

This chain joins TRBV28 and TRBJ2-7; TRBD1 matches 7 bases. With V trimmed by 1 base and J by 12 bases, 15 bases remained unmatched. CDR1 and CDR2 from the germline V gene are MDHEN and SYDVKM. The CDR3 covers 15 residues. CDR3 DNA sequence: TGTGCCAGCAGTTTATTTGGGGAGATAGGGGGCCAGGGGTACTTC. This codes for CASSLFGEIGGQGYF.

V gene TRBV5-4 combines with J gene TRBJ1-2; 7 bases line up with TRBD1. The CDR3 covers 15 residues. With V trimmed by 4 bases and J by 1 base, 7 bases remained unmatched. Per germline, CDR1 SGHNT and CDR2 YYREEE (reference sequence). CDR3 region: CASSAQGFRNYGYTF. In DNA, the CDR3 is TGTGCCAGCAGCGCACAGGGGTTCCGTAACTATGGCTACACCTTC.

V gene TRBV9 combines with J gene TRBJ2-3; D gene ambiguous. The V and J ends lost 0 bases and 6 bases respectively, with 5 bases between them. CDR1 and CDR2 from the germline V gene are SGDLS and YYNGEE. There are 12 residues in the CDR3. The CDR3 bases are TGTGCCAGCAGCGTAGGTGCGGATACGCAGTATTTT. Protein product: CASSVGADTQYF.

This sequence joins TRBV19 and TRBJ2-2; 12 bases match TRBD2. Germline values: CDR1 LNHDA, CDR2 SQIVND (reference sequence). Losses at the gene ends were 7 bases for V and 2 bases for J; bases not matched to a gene: 5. The length of the CDR3 is 16 residues. The CDR3: CASKSLAGGNTGELFF. CDR3 sequence (DNA): TGTGCCAGTAAGTCACTAGCGGGAGGAAACACCGGGGAGCTGTTTTTT.

The genes are TRBV16 and TRBJ1-6, with TRBD1 matching 7 bases. With V trimmed by 1 base and J by 7 bases, 7 bases remained unmatched. Germline CDR1 reads KGHSY; CDR2 reads FQNENV. The CDR3 extends over 16 amino acids. CDR3 DNA sequence: TGTGCCAGCAGCCAATACCGGGACAGTTTCAATTCACCCCTCCACTTT. This translates into CASSQYRDSFNSPLHF.

The V call is TRBV15, the J call TRBJ2-1; tentative D call: TRBD2 (5 bases). This CDR3 region has 16 residues. V was pared by 0 bases and J by 4 bases, with 13 bases between. Germline assignment: CDR1 LNHNV and CDR2 YYDKDF (reference sequence). CDR3 sequence (DNA): TGTGCCACCAGCAGAGAAAGGACTTCTTATTACAATGAGCAGTTCTTC. Residues: CATSRERTSYYNEQFF.

The chain has TRBV6-5 and TRBJ1-2, with 7 nucleotides matching TRBD1. CDR3 length: 14 amino acids. Trimming removed 5 bases from V and 4 bases from J; junction bases left unmatched: 7. CDR1 and CDR2 from the germline V gene are MNHEY and SVGAGI. CDR3 loop: CASSNMGQLYGYTF. The CDR3 DNA reads as TGTGCCAGCAGTAATATGGGACAGCTCTATGGCTACACCTTC.

This chain links TRBV2 with TRBJ2-7; 7 nucleotides agree with TRBD1. The CDR3 has 13 residues. The junction had 4 bases not matched to a gene; V was cut back by 7 bases and J by 1 base. Germline loops: CDR1 SNHLY, CDR2 FYNNEI. CDR3 bases: TGTGCCAGCAAGACAGGGCCGTCCTACGAGCAGTACTTC. It translates to CASKTGPSYEQYF.

A single count supports this clone. The genes are TRBV3-1 (or the pseudogene TRBV3-2) and TRBJ2-3, with TRBD2 matching 13 bases. The CDR3 covers 18 residues. Germline V gene data show CDR1 as LGHDT and CDR2 as YNNKEL (reference sequence). Trimming took 0 bases from V and 4 from J; bases not matched to a gene: 7. CDR3 region: CASSQDRRLAGGSDTQYF. CDR3 DNA sequence: TGTGCCAGCAGCCAAGATCGAAGACTAGCGGGAGGCTCAGATACGCAGTATTTT.

CDR3 DNA: TGTGCCAGCAGCCAGCCAAAGGGCCCAGGGGTGGTGGGCAATCAGCCCCAGCATTTT. Amino acids: CASSQPKGPGVVGNQPQHF. V and J are TRBV3-1 (or the pseudogene TRBV3-2) and TRBJ1-5; tentatively, D is TRBD1 (6 bases). The CDR3 is 19 residues long. Trimming stripped 3 bases from V and 2 bases from J, with 23 bases between. Germline V CDR1 and CDR2: LGHDT, YNNKEL (reference sequence).

The V gene is TRBV6-2 or TRBV6-3, the J gene TRBJ1-2; D is uncertain. Germline V gives CDR1 MNHEY, CDR2 SVGEGT. There are 14 residues in the CDR3. V dropped 6 bases and J dropped 6 bases, with 17 bases sitting between them. The CDR3 DNA is TGTGCCAGCAGCCTCGTTCCGTCGAGTCATGGCTACACCTTC. Translating gives CASSLVPSSHGYTF.

This clone has only a few counts. The V and J genes are TRBV7-8 and TRBJ2-7; D gene unclear. Trimming took 5 bases from V and 5 from J, leaving 16 bases between them. The germline V gene encodes CDR1 SGHVS and CDR2 FQNEAQ. This CDR3 is built from 14 residues. The CDR3 DNA sequence: TGTGCCAGCAGCGCAACTGGTTTTCCGCACGAGCAGTACTTC. Amino acid sequence: CASSATGFPHEQYF.

The chain recombines TRBV5-1 with TRBJ2-3; D perhaps matches TRBD2 (5 bases). The CDR3 has 15 residues. Germline loops: CDR1 SGHRS, CDR2 YFSETQ. The V end lost 0 bases, the J end lost 0 bases, and 8 bases lay between the germline ends. Here the CDR3 DNA reads TGCGCCAGCAGCTTGGGAGGACTTAGCACAGATACGCAGTATTTT. This codes for CASSLGGLSTDTQYF.